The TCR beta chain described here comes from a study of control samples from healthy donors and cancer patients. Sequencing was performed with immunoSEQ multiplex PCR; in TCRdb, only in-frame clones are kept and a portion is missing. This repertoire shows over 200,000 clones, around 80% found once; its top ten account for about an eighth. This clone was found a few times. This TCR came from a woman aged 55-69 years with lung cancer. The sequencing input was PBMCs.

CDR3 sequence reads: CASSRLRSDTQYF. The CDR3 DNA follows: TGTGCCAGCAGTCGACTCCGATCGGATACGCAGTATTTT. The chain joins TRBV12-3 or TRBV12-4 to TRBJ2-3, with D unclear. V lost 5 bases to trimming and J lost 6 bases, with 12 bases between them. CDR3 length: 13 residues.